This T cell receptor (beta chain) was sequenced for a study of T-cell memory formation after mild COVID-19. This CDR3 contains 15 residues. Germline CDR1 and CDR2: SGHTA and FQGTGA. Trimming took 3 bases from V and 1 from J; bases not matched to a gene: 5. Whole-study results and caveats: Confirmation was lacking for SARS-CoV-2 specificity of second-wave clones that peaked on day 37.

One entry per CDR3 protein results from TCRdb running MiXCR on the 5' RACE reads. The sample comprises 350,000 to 500,000 distinct CDR3 sequences, under 25% of which are singletons, and over 10% rests with the top ten. On this clonotype: Its specificity is not known.

The rearrangement joins TRBV7-3 to TRBJ2-7, with 8 positions matching TRBD1. The receptor was derived from an adult woman who had mild COVID-19 (a few samples of this study predate the infection). Cell type and time point are not known. Material: PBMCs or a T cell subset sorted from them (not recorded which). CDR3 sequence reads: CASSFPTGGSYEQYF. In DNA, the CDR3 is TGTGCCAGCAGCTTTCCAACAGGGGGGTCCTACGAGCAGTACTTC.